This T cell receptor beta chain was found in a study of neoadjuvant anti-PD-1 for oral cavity cancer. Findings of the study overall: Only three patients per response group were TCR-analyzed; validation needed. Non-responders to neoadjuvant nivolumab had significantly more clonal PBMC T cells than responders.

Comment on this clone: Its antigen is not identified.

Using immunoSEQ multiplex PCR, the repertoire was profiled, and TCRdb retains in-frame clones only, with some absent. The profile shows 55,000 to 80,000 clones, around four fifths of them singletons. The germline CDR1 and CDR2 sequences are MDHEN and SYDVKM. Between the trimmed V and J ends, which lost 3 bases and 4 bases, there was a span of 7 bases. This CDR3 region has 12 residues. Patients were newly diagnosed with stage II-IVA oral cavity squamous cell carcinoma without prior systemic or radiation treatment. PBMCs were not maintained or expanded in culture before analysis. This receptor was identified in a person aged 40 to 85 with oral cavity squamous cell carcinoma. This sequence joins TRBV28 and TRBJ2-7; D gene ambiguous. Source: PBMCs, taken before nivolumab (anti-PD-1) treatment. The CDR3 sequence: CASSLQQYEQYF. The CDR3 coding sequence is TGTGCCAGCAGTTTGCAGCAATACGAGCAGTACTTC.